The 26 T cell receptor beta chains reported below all come from one sample, sequenced in a study of CD8+ T cells in alopecia areata. The authors extracted RNA and reverse transcribed it into cDNA as the sequencing template. The assay was immunoSEQ multiplex PCR, and TCRdb's table has in-frame clones only and misses some. The table has about 100,000 clones, about 61% seen once. Documented treatment: oral pan-JAK inhibitor, 5-10 mg twice daily. The material was CD8+ T cells sorted from blood, obtained between weeks 55 and 65, from a patient treated with tofacitinib. The source is a human donor with alopecia areata.

This clone has more than one count but fewer than ten. This rearrangement joins TRBV29-1 to TRBJ2-5; D tentatively fits TRBD1 or TRBD2 (5 bases each). The J call is in doubt because the DNA end fits TRBJ2-7 better. The germline V gene has CDR1 SQVTM and CDR2 ANQGSEA. The CDR3 consists of 13 residues. In nucleotides, the CDR3 is TGCAGCGTTGAAGGGGACCTCTCCTACGAGCAGTACTTC. Amino acids: CSVEGDLSYEQYF.

In this sample, this clone turned up a few times. The rearrangement uses TRBV29-1 and TRBJ2-1, with a weak D call TRBD1 (5 bases). CDR3 length equals 10 residues. V was trimmed by 7 bases and J by 9 bases, leaving 10 bases between them. The V gene's germline CDR1 is SQVTM and CDR2 ANQGSEA. In DNA form, the CDR3 reads TGCAGCGCTAAAGGGGCTGAGCAGTTCTTC. Amino acid sequence: CSAKGAEQFF.

The gene calls are TRBV4-1 and TRBJ1-6, with 7 bases fitting TRBD1. Germline trimming cut 1 base from V and 8 bases from J; bases unmatched to any gene: 5. CDR3 size: 15 residues. Per germline, CDR1 MGHRA and CDR2 YSYEKL. The CDR3 loop reads CASSQGSTGYSPLHF. DNA of the CDR3: TGCGCCAGCAGCCAAGGTTCGACAGGGTATTCACCCCTCCACTTT.

The V gene is TRBV14, the J gene TRBJ1-2; D is perhaps TRBD1 (5 bases). Germline-derived CDR1 and CDR2 are SGHDN and FVKESK. Trimming cost V 1 base and J 8 bases, with 8 bases left between them. The CDR3 spans 12 residues. CDR3 loop: CASSQAGDGYTF. In DNA, the CDR3 is TGTGCCAGCAGCCAAGCCGGGGACGGCTACACCTTC. The full variable domain, with the rest looked up from reference TRBV14 and TRBJ1-2, is EAGVTQFPSHSVIEKGQTVTLRCDPISGHDNLYWYRRVMGKEIKFLLHFVKESKQDESGMPNNRFLAERTGGTYSTLKVQPAELEDSGVYFCASSQAGDGYTFGSGTRLTVV.

The chain employs TRBV30 and TRBJ1-4; D gene unclear. The CDR3 extends over 13 amino acids. The germline V gene has CDR1 GTSNPN and CDR2 SVGIG (reference sequence). The ends were cut back, 0 bases at V and 7 bases at J, with 9 bases in the middle. Written as DNA, the CDR3 is TGTGCCTGGAGTGTAATAGGACCTGAAAAACTGTTTTTT. This gives the protein CAWSVIGPEKLFF. The whole variable domain, remainder taken from reference TRBV30 and TRBJ1-4, is SQTIHQWPATLVQPVGSPLSLECTVEGTSNPNLYWYRQAAGRGLQLLFYSVGIGQISSEVPQNLSASRPQDRQFILSSKKLLLSDSGFYLCAWSVIGPEKLFFGSGTQLSVL.

This clone has a handful of counts. This rearrangement joins TRBV29-1 to TRBJ2-7, with no clear D. CDR1 and CDR2 from the germline V gene are SQVTM and ANQGSEA. This CDR3 is 11 amino acids long. V was shortened by 2 bases and J by 4 bases, with 6 bases between the two germline ends. The CDR3 bases are TGCAGCGTTGAAAACCAATACGAGCAGTACTTC. Amino acid sequence: CSVENQYEQYF.

The chain couples TRBV5-6 to TRBJ1-5; D unclear. The CDR3 loop spans 19 amino acids. With 1 base removed from V and 2 bases from J, the gap between germline ends came to 22 bases. Looked up from germline, CDR1 is SGHDT and CDR2 is YYEEEE. The CDR3 here is CASSLIGFRERQGNQPQHF. The CDR3 DNA sequence: TGTGCCAGCAGCTTGATAGGGTTTAGGGAACGGCAAGGCAATCAGCCCCAGCATTTT.

The chain employs TRBV6-5 and TRBJ2-5; either TRBD1 or TRBD2 may fit D (6 bases each). CDR3 size: 13 residues. The germline V gene encodes CDR1 MNHEY and CDR2 SVGAGI. Trimming took off 5 bases at V and 5 bases at J, with 12 bases between the two ends. CDR3 DNA: TGTGCCAGCAGTCTACAGGGACTCGAGACCCAGTACTTC. Translating it yields CASSLQGLETQYF.

This clone was counted only a few times. The chain uses TRBV30 and TRBJ2-1, with D uncertain. V lost 0 bases and J lost 14, with 11 bases in between. Per germline, CDR1 GTSNPN and CDR2 SVGIG (reference sequence). The CDR3 length is 11 residues. CDR3 sequence reads: CAWSVSQHEFF. CDR3 DNA: TGTGCCTGGAGTGTTAGTCAGCACGAGTTCTTC.

This chain links TRBV12-5 with TRBJ2-6; weak D call: TRBD1 (6 bases). The CDR3 extends over 18 amino acids. Germline V lookup: CDR1 LGHNT, CDR2 FRNRAP. With 0 bases removed from V and 0 bases from J, the gap between germline ends came to 12 bases. CDR3: CASGLVADRHSGANVLTF. In nucleotides, the CDR3 is TGTGCTAGTGGTTTGGTCGCGGACAGACACTCTGGGGCCAACGTCCTGACTTTC.

This clone was recorded a few times. This sequence joins TRBV25-1 and TRBJ1-2; D call uncertain. The V gene's germline CDR1 is MGHDK and CDR2 SYGVNS. The CDR3 covers 14 residues. The V and J ends lost 4 bases and 2 bases respectively, with 11 bases between them. The CDR3 DNA reads TGTGCCAGCAGTGGACCCAACCTAAACTATGGCTACACCTTC. This translates into CASSGPNLNYGYTF.

This clone came up a few times. Other DNA sequences in this sample translate to the same CDR3. The V call is TRBV5-6, the J call TRBJ2-7; D perhaps matches TRBD2 (5 bases). The CDR3 consists of 13 residues. Germline CDR1 is SGHDT and CDR2 is YYEEEE. Trimming took off 4 bases at V and 1 base at J, with 9 bases between the two ends. CDR3 nucleotide sequence: TGTGCCAGCAGCCTCGGGAATTCCTACGAGCAGTACTTC. It specifies CASSLGNSYEQYF.

The rearrangement joins TRBV29-1 to TRBJ2-7; perhaps D is TRBD1 or TRBD2 (6 bases each). The CDR3 has 14 residues. Per germline, CDR1 SQVTM and CDR2 ANQGSEA. V was cut by 2 bases and J by 3 bases, with 14 bases left in between. CDR3 coding DNA: TGCAGCGTTGAACAGGACCGGGGGCACTACGAGCAGTACTTC. This gives the protein CSVEQDRGHYEQYF.

CDR3 in amino acids: CASSVTGTAQETQYF. DNA of the CDR3: TGTGCCAGTAGTGTCACCGGGACAGCGCAAGAGACCCAGTACTTC. The chain combines TRBV19 with TRBJ2-5; 7 nucleotides match TRBD1. The V and J ends lost 5 bases and 2 bases, in that order; junction bases with no gene match: 8. This CDR3 spans 15 amino acids. The germline gives CDR1 LNHDA, CDR2 SQIVND (reference sequence).

The chain couples TRBV7-2 to TRBJ2-7; TRBD1 might be the D (6 bases). Trimming left V 3 bases short and J 3 bases short, with 9 bases between. Germline lookup yields CDR1 SGHTA and CDR2 FQGNSA. There are 13 residues in the CDR3. The CDR3 sequence: CASSLKGVYEQYF. CDR3 coding DNA: TGTGCCAGCAGCTTGAAGGGGGTCTACGAGCAGTACTTC.

This chain uses TRBV29-1 with TRBJ1-6, with TRBD1 as a possible D gene (6 bases). The germline gives CDR1 SQVTM, CDR2 ANQGSEA. Trimming left V 6 bases short and J 0 bases short, with 15 bases between. This CDR3 region has 16 residues. CDR3 DNA: TGCAGCGTCGCCAGGGACAAAGCCTCCTATAATTCACCCCTCCACTTT. Translated: CSVARDKASYNSPLHF.

The gene calls are TRBV7-3 and TRBJ2-1, with 9 bases aligning to TRBD1. J lost 4 bases, V lost 8 bases, and 6 bases had no gene match. The germline V gene has CDR1 SGHTA and CDR2 FQGTGA. The CDR3 runs to 14 residues. CDR3 sequence reads: CASAPGQGYNEQFF. The CDR3, as DNA: TGTGCCAGCGCACCGGGACAGGGTTACAATGAGCAGTTCTTC.

V and J are TRBV19 and TRBJ1-5; 7 bases line up with TRBD1. From germline, CDR1 is LNHDA and CDR2 SQIVND (reference sequence). The CDR3 loop spans 16 amino acids. J was trimmed by 5 bases and V by 10 bases; bases with no gene match: 17. In DNA form, the CDR3 reads TGTGCCACTAAACTATTTGGGACAGCGGATCATCAGCCCCAGCATTTT. Protein sequence: CATKLFGTADHQPQHF. Based on the CDR3 plus reference TRBV19 and TRBJ1-5, the full variable domain is DGGITQSPKYLFRKEGQNVTLSCEQNLNHDAMYWYRQDPGQGLRLIYYSQIVNDFQKGDIAEGYSVSREKKESFPLTVTSAQKNPTAFYLCATKLFGTADHQPQHFGDGTRLSIL.

The chain joins TRBV6-1 to TRBJ2-1, with TRBD1 matching 7 bases. Germline V gene lookup returns CDR1 MNHNS and CDR2 SASEGT. Trimming cost V 9 bases and J 6 bases; bases outside gene matches: 11. The CDR3 spans 14 residues. Here the CDR3 DNA reads TGTGCCAGTGAAGGACAGGCCCCCCTCAATGAGCAGTTCTTC. Translation gives CASEGQAPLNEQFF.

This sequence joins TRBV18 and TRBJ1-5, with TRBD1 matching over 7 bases. The CDR3 consists of 14 residues. The germline gives CDR1 KGHSH, CDR2 LQKENI. V dropped 5 bases and J dropped 0; count of bases not matched to a gene: 1. The DNA of the CDR3 is TGTGCCAGCTCAAACAGGGGTAGCAATCAGCCCCAGCATTTT. Amino acids: CASSNRGSNQPQHF.

The gene calls are TRBV7-9 and TRBJ2-3; 8 bases are shared with TRBD2. Germline V gene data show CDR1 as SEHNR and CDR2 as FQNEAQ (reference sequence). V shed 5 bases, J shed 5 bases, and the junction held 3 bases outside the gene matches. The CDR3 extends over 13 amino acids. The CDR3 nucleotides read TGTGCCAGCAGCCTGGGGACTAGAGATACGCAGTATTTT. The encoded protein is CASSLGTRDTQYF.

The J gene is TRBJ2-2, the V gene TRBV9; D is unresolved. The CDR3 is 12 amino acids. Trimming took 0 bases from V and 4 from J, leaving 1 base between them. Per the germline V gene, CDR1 is SGDLS and CDR2 is YYNGEE. This CDR3 reads CASSVGTGELFF. The CDR3 nucleotides read TGTGCCAGCAGCGTAGGCACCGGGGAGCTGTTTTTT.

This clone has a handful of counts. The V call is TRBV7-7, the J call TRBJ2-3; D gene ambiguous. Germline CDR1 is SSHAT and CDR2 is FNYEAQ (reference sequence). The CDR3 sequence is 16 residues long. V was shortened by 1 base and J by 1 base, with 12 bases between the two germline ends. CDR3 sequence (DNA): TGTGCCAGCAGCTTAGGTTGGTACGGACGCACAGATACGCAGTATTTT. Amino acids: CASSLGWYGRTDTQYF.

As DNA, the CDR3 is TGCGCCAGCAGCCACCGCGGGGACGGGAGAGTTGAAGCTTTCTTT. Its protein is CASSHRGDGRVEAFF. This chain links TRBV4-1 with TRBJ1-1, with D possibly being TRBD1 (5 bases). Germline lookup yields CDR1 MGHRA and CDR2 YSYEKL. This CDR3 comprises 15 residues. V lost 3 bases and J lost 7, with 18 bases in between.

This sequence joins TRBV9 and TRBJ1-6; unclear D gene. V was pared by 0 bases and J by 6 bases, with 7 bases between. The CDR3 is 14 amino acids. Germline CDR1 and CDR2: SGDLS and YYNGEE. DNA of the CDR3: TGTGCCAGCAGCGTAGACCAAATTAATTCACCCCTCCACTTT. It translates to CASSVDQINSPLHF.

This clone showed up just a few times. The chain links TRBV2 to TRBJ1-2; TRBD1 agrees at 7 bases. The CDR3 runs to 15 residues. Germline assignment: CDR1 SNHLY and CDR2 FYNNEI. V was pared by 0 bases and J by 2 bases, with 3 bases of the junction left unmatched. DNA of the CDR3: TGTGCCAGCAGTGAAGCCGTGACAGGGAACTATGGCTACACCTTC. It specifies CASSEAVTGNYGYTF.